This T cell receptor (beta chain) derives from a study of blood T cell repertoires in COVID-19. Study details: Collection of acute and convalescent COVID-19 samples took place in the United States, Italy and Spain. PBMCs, B-cell-depleted T cells, or T cells were the source of the cDNA or gDNA that made up the material.

Germline V gene sequence: CDR1 SEHNR, CDR2 FQNEAQ (reference sequence). CDR3 length: 13 residues. Trimming cost V 5 bases and J 4 bases, with 12 bases left between them. Individuals drawn from under 30 US areas were roughly 18 to 100 years old. All recovered Cohort 3 donors got two negative PCRs, got clearance, or saw symptom resolution. TCRdb's table, derived via immunoSEQ multiplex PCR, lists solely in-frame clones and lacks some. Of 170,000 or so clones listed, roughly 90% are singletons. Specimen: PBMCs or T cells enriched from blood (not recorded which). This receptor was obtained from a woman in her forties or fifties who had recovered from COVID-19. The chain links TRBV7-9 to TRBJ2-7; D unresolved. CDR3 sequence: CASSTRDGYEQYF. In nucleotides, the CDR3 is TGTGCCAGCAGCACCCGAGACGGGTACGAGCAGTACTTC.